This TCR beta chain appears in the sequencing data of a study of blood T cell repertoires in COVID-19. Across the whole study: The study drew acute and convalescent COVID-19 samples from the United States, Italy and Spain. The cDNA or gDNA used as material had been derived from T cells, B-cell-depleted T cells, or PBMCs.

This CDR3 is built from 13 residues. CDR1 and CDR2 (germline): SGHNT, YYREEE (reference sequence). V lost 5 bases and J 7 bases, leaving 15 bases between the germline ends. Sequencing was performed with immunoSEQ multiplex PCR; in TCRdb, only in-frame clones are kept and a portion is missing. This table has 330,000 or so clones, over 75% appearing once. The specimen was PBMCs or T cells enriched from blood (not recorded which). The chain has TRBV5-4 and TRBJ1-2; D gene unclear. The clonotype comes from a young man who had recovered from COVID-19. The CDR3 spells CASSNTLPGGYTF. The DNA for the CDR3 is TGTGCCAGCAGTAATACCCTCCCCGGTGGCTACACCTTC.